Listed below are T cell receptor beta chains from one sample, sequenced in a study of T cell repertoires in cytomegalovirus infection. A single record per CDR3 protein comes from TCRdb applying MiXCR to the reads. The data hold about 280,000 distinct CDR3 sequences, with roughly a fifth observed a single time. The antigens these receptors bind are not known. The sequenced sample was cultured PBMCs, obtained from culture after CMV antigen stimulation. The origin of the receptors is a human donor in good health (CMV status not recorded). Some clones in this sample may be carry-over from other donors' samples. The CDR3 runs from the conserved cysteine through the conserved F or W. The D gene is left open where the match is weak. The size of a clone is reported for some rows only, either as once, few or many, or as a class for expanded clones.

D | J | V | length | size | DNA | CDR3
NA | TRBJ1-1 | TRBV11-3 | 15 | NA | TGTGCCAGCAGCTTGGGTCAGCTTGTGAACACTGAAGCTTTCTTT | CASSLGQLVNTEAFF
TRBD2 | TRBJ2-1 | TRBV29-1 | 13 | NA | TGCAGCGTTGATAGAAGCGGGGGTAATGAGCAGTTCTTC | CSVDRSGGNEQFF
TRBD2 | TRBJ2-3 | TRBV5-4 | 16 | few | TGTGCCAGCAGCGGGGGACTAGCGGGAGGATCAGATACGCAGTATTTT | CASSGGLAGGSDTQYF
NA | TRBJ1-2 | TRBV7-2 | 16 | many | TGTGCCAGCAGCTTAGAAGTAATCGGGGGGGCGCGTGGCTACACCTTC | CASSLEVIGGARGYTF
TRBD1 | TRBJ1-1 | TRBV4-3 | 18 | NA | TGCGCCAGCAGCCAAGCGGCAGGGGGTGGGACATTAAACACTGAAGCTTTCTTT | CASSQAAGGGTLNTEAFF
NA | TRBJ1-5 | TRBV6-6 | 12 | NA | TGTGCCGCGGGGAAAGGCAATCAGCCCCAGCATTTT | CAAGKGNQPQHF
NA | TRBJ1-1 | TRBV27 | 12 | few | TGTGCCAGCAGTTACTCGTCTGGGGAAGCTTTCTTT | CASSYSSGEAFF
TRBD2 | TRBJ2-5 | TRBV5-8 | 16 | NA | TGTGCCAGCAGCTTAGGGAGCGGGGATATCCAAGAGACCCAGTACTTC | CASSLGSGDIQETQYF
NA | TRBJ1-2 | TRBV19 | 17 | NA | TGTGCCAGTAGTATACCTACGAACCGAGGAAGGGGCTATGGCTACACCTTC | CASSIPTNRGRGYGYTF
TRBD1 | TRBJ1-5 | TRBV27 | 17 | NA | TGTGCCAGCAGTAACGACAGGGGGGATAATAGCAATCAGCCCCAGCATTTT | CASSNDRGDNSNQPQHF
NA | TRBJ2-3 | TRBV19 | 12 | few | TGTGCCACGAGGAGGGACGCAGATACGCAGTATTTT | CATRRDADTQYF
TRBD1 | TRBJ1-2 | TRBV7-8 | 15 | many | TGTGCCAGCAGTTCACGGACAGGGATTAACTATGGCTACACCTTC | CASSSRTGINYGYTF